Following are 30 T cell receptor beta chains from one sample sequenced in a study of blood T cell repertoires in COVID-19. The table came from immunoSEQ multiplex PCR; TCRdb's copy has only in-frame clones and leaves some out. This table holds around 310,000 clones, roughly 89% found once. The sequenced material came from peripheral blood. Receptor source: a woman in her forties with COVID-19, enrolled during active disease.

V is TRBV20-1 and J is TRBJ2-7; D is uncertain. Germline CDR1 and CDR2: DFQATT and SNEGSKA (reference sequence). Trimming took off 3 bases at V and 7 bases at J, with 10 bases between the two ends. The CDR3 contains 11 residues. The CDR3 coding sequence is TGCAGTGCTAGGGAACAGCCGGAGCAGTACTTC. It specifies CSAREQPEQYF.

The CDR3 protein is CASSLLSDTEAFF. CDR3 bases: TGTGCCAGCAGCTTACTCTCGGACACTGAAGCTTTCTTT. The chain employs TRBV7-2 and TRBJ1-1; no clear D. Germline values: CDR1 SGHTA, CDR2 FQGNSA. The V and J ends lost 2 bases and 3 bases respectively, with 7 bases between them. This CDR3 spans 13 amino acids.

V gene TRBV5-1 combines with J gene TRBJ2-1, with a tentative D call TRBD2 (6 bases). The CDR3 runs to 16 residues. The V end was cut by 1 base, the J end by 5 bases, with 16 bases between. Germline V gene lookup returns CDR1 SGHRS and CDR2 YFSETQ. This chain's CDR3 is CASSLWPGVIDNEQFF. Written as DNA, the CDR3 is TGCGCCAGCAGCTTGTGGCCGGGAGTGATCGACAATGAGCAGTTCTTC.

J is TRBJ1-5 and V is TRBV15; 9 nucleotides agree with TRBD1. Per germline, CDR1 LNHNV and CDR2 YYDKDF (reference sequence). The CDR3 is 16 residues long. The V and J ends lost 2 bases and 3 bases, in that order; junction bases with no gene match: 5. CDR3 nucleotide sequence: TGTGCCACCAGCAGAAGGACAGGGGTGATCAATCAGCCCCAGCATTTT. Its translation is CATSRRTGVINQPQHF.

This rearrangement joins TRBV5-1 to TRBJ2-1, with D perhaps TRBD2 (5 bases). Germline V CDR1 and CDR2: SGHRS, YFSETQ. The length of the CDR3 is 13 residues. V was clipped by 4 bases and J by 8 bases, with 13 bases between them. CDR3 DNA: TGCGCCAGCAGCCCGGGATCTTGGGATGAGCAGTTCTTC. Translating gives CASSPGSWDEQFF.

The chain couples TRBV5-4 to TRBJ2-7, with D perhaps TRBD1 (6 bases). The V gene's germline CDR1 is SGHNT and CDR2 YYREEE (reference sequence). The CDR3 runs 14 residues. V lost 2 bases to trimming and J lost 8 bases, with 17 bases between them. CDR3 region: CASSLGTSGPKQYF. In DNA, the CDR3 is TGTGCCAGCAGCTTAGGGACATCGGGACCAAAGCAGTACTTC. The full variable domain, completed using reference TRBV5-4 and TRBJ2-7, is ETGVTQSPTHLIKTRGQQVTLRCSSQSGHNTVSWYQQALGQGPQFIFQYYREEENGRGNFPPRFSGLQFPNYSSELNVNALELDDSALYLCASSLGTSGPKQYFGPGTRLTVT.

V gene TRBV18 combines with J gene TRBJ1-1; 7 bases line up with TRBD1. Germline values: CDR1 KGHSH, CDR2 LQKENI. V dropped 3 bases and J dropped 6; count of bases not matched to a gene: 7. CDR3 size: 14 residues. CDR3 nucleotides: TGTGCCAGCTCACCTCTGGGACAGACCTCTGAAGCTTTCTTT. Encoded protein: CASSPLGQTSEAFF. Combining the CDR3 with reference TRBV18 and TRBJ1-1 gives the whole variable domain NAGVMQNPRHLVRRRGQEARLRCSPMKGHSHVYWYRQLPEEGLKFMVYLQKENIIDESGMPKERFSAEFPKEGPSILRIQQVVRGDSAAYFCASSPLGQTSEAFFGQGTRLTVV.

The chain carries TRBV2 and TRBJ1-1; D uncertain. The CDR3 covers 14 residues. Trimming pared 3 bases from V and 0 bases from J, leaving 8 bases between. Germline V CDR1 and CDR2: SNHLY, FYNNEI. The CDR3 sequence is CASSDRVVNTEAFF. The CDR3 DNA follows: TGTGCCAGCAGTGATCGGGTGGTGAACACTGAAGCTTTCTTT.

This rearrangement joins TRBV4-2 to TRBJ2-1, with TRBD1 as a possible D gene (5 bases). The germline gives CDR1 LGHNA, CDR2 YNFKEQ. The CDR3 covers 20 residues. The V end lost 4 bases, the J end lost 2 bases, and 27 bases lay between the germline ends. In nucleotides, the CDR3 is TGTGCCAGCAGCCCAGCATTACAGGTCTGGGCCGGCGTAACCTACAATGAGCAGTTCTTC. The encoded protein is CASSPALQVWAGVTYNEQFF.

This chain uses TRBV6-6 with TRBJ1-5; the match to TRBD1 covers 8 bases. Germline CDR1 is MNHNY and CDR2 is SVGAGI (reference sequence). J lost 4 bases, V lost 5 bases, and 7 bases had no gene match. This CDR3 is built from 15 residues. The DNA of the CDR3 is TGTGCCAGCAGTCCCTGGACAGGGCTGAATCAGCCCCAGCATTTT. Translation gives CASSPWTGLNQPQHF.

This chain links TRBV30 with TRBJ2-7; TRBD2 might be the D (5 bases). Germline CDR1 is GTSNPN and CDR2 is SVGIG (reference sequence). This CDR3 region has 14 residues. Trimming stripped 0 bases from V and 2 bases from J, with 11 bases between. CDR3 loop: CAWSVRGVPYEQYF. For the CDR3, the DNA is TGTGCCTGGAGTGTACGGGGAGTACCCTACGAGCAGTACTTC.

This chain uses TRBV7-9 with TRBJ1-4, with 8 nucleotides matching TRBD1. Trimming at V came to 5 bases and at J to 13 bases, leaving 9 bases not matched to a gene. Germline loops: CDR1 SEHNR, CDR2 FQNEAQ (reference sequence). The CDR3 is 13 residues long. CDR3 protein: CASSTGQEALLFF. The DNA of the CDR3 is TGTGCCAGCAGCACGGGACAGGAGGCCTTACTGTTTTTT.

The rearrangement links TRBV28 to TRBJ1-3; 8 bases map to TRBD1. Germline V CDR1 and CDR2: MDHEN, SYDVKM. This CDR3 has 16 amino acids. J was trimmed by 4 bases and V by 5 bases; bases with no gene match: 10. The CDR3 DNA is TGTGCCAGCAGTCCCCCCGACAGGGGTAGGGGAAACACCATATATTTT. As protein: CASSPPDRGRGNTIYF.

The V and J genes are TRBV27 and TRBJ2-3; the match to TRBD1 covers 7 bases. The J segment lost 1 base and the V segment lost 3 bases, leaving 4 bases of the junction unmatched. The V gene's germline CDR1 is MNHEY and CDR2 SMNVEV (reference sequence). This CDR3 region has 15 residues. The CDR3 sequence: CASSLGQGGTDTQYF. Here the CDR3 DNA reads TGTGCCAGCAGTTTGGGTCAGGGGGGCACAGATACGCAGTATTTT.

The chain employs TRBV27 and TRBJ1-5, with a possible D match to TRBD1 (5 bases). This CDR3 has 15 residues. V lost 2 bases, J lost 1 base, and 9 bases lay in between. CDR1 MNHEY and CDR2 SMNVEV come from the germline V gene (reference sequence). The CDR3 nucleotides read TGTGCCAGCAGTTTACGCTCAGGGAGCAATCAGCCCCAGCATTTT. It yields the protein CASSLRSGSNQPQHF.

This clone came up a few times. This chain uses TRBV6-1 with TRBJ1-5; D is possibly TRBD1 (5 bases). CDR3 length equals 15 residues. CDR1 MNHNS and CDR2 SASEGT come from the germline V gene. With 2 bases removed from V and 5 bases from J, the gap between germline ends came to 13 bases. The CDR3 region has the DNA TGTGCCAGCAGTGAACGTTGGCCAGGGCATCAGCCCCAGCATTTT. This sequence encodes CASSERWPGHQPQHF.

The chain combines TRBV27 with TRBJ2-7, with D possibly being TRBD2 (6 bases). The CDR3 sequence is 16 residues long. V was cut by 5 bases and J by 7 bases, with 24 bases left in between. Germline CDR1 reads MNHEY; CDR2 reads SMNVEV (reference sequence). CDR3 region: CASSPSPGLLTKEQYF. CDR3 sequence (DNA): TGTGCCAGCAGTCCTTCGCCGGGACTCTTGACTAAGGAGCAGTACTTC.

A single count supports this clone. The V call is TRBV9, the J call TRBJ2-1, with D perhaps TRBD2 (6 bases). The germline gives CDR1 SGDLS, CDR2 YYNGEE. The CDR3 consists of 15 residues. Trimming removed 1 base from V and 10 bases from J, with 18 bases in between. The CDR3 sequence is CASSVMAGLSGEQFF. In nucleotides, the CDR3 is TGTGCCAGCAGCGTAATGGCGGGACTCTCCGGGGAGCAGTTCTTC.

This chain links TRBV11-2 with TRBJ2-2, with D unclear. The CDR3 is made up of 14 amino acids. V shed 5 bases and J shed 4 bases, with 11 bases lying between them. Germline V gives CDR1 SGHAT, CDR2 FQNNGV. CDR3: CASSPTTLTGELFF. DNA for the CDR3: TGTGCCAGCAGCCCTACCACCCTCACCGGGGAGCTGTTTTTT. Filled out from reference TRBV11-2 and TRBJ2-2, the complete variable domain reads EAGVAQSPRYKIIEKRQSVAFWCNPISGHATLYWYQQILGQGPKLLIQFQNNGVVDDSQLPKDRFSAERLKGVDSTLKIQPAKLEDSAVYLCASSPTTLTGELFFGEGSRLTVL.

The V call is TRBV28, the J call TRBJ1-3; 9 positions agree with TRBD1. With 3 bases clipped from V and 0 bases from J, the junction kept 6 bases outside the gene matches. This CDR3 has 17 residues. Germline CDR1 MDHEN, CDR2 SYDVKM. In DNA form, the CDR3 reads TGTGCCAGCAGTTTCCCAGACAGGGGGGACTCTGGAAACACCATATATTTT. This codes for CASSFPDRGDSGNTIYF.

To note about this clone: The sample contains more than one DNA sequence encoding this CDR3. This chain connects TRBV6-5 to TRBJ1-1; possible D gene TRBD1, 5 bases. Per the germline V gene, CDR1 is MNHEY and CDR2 is SVGAGI. Trimming shortened V by 0 bases and J by 1 base, and 6 bases separated the two germline ends. The CDR3 length is 14 residues. CDR3 in DNA: TGTGCCAGCAGTTACTCGGGGGGGAACACTGAAGCTTTCTTT. Residues: CASSYSGGNTEAFF.

The chain employs TRBV2 and TRBJ1-4; D is possibly TRBD1 (5 bases). Germline values: CDR1 SNHLY, CDR2 FYNNEI. The CDR3 extends over 15 amino acids. V was pared by 6 bases and J by 10 bases, with 21 bases between. For the CDR3, the DNA is TGTGCCAGCAGGGTTACCCCACTCGGGGGTATAAAACTGTTTTTT. This gives the protein CASRVTPLGGIKLFF.

The chain employs TRBV2 and TRBJ1-4; D call uncertain. Germline assignment: CDR1 SNHLY and CDR2 FYNNEI. With 5 bases removed from V and 0 bases from J, the gap between germline ends came to 7 bases. This CDR3 has 14 residues. The CDR3, as DNA: TGTGCCAGCAGTTCTCTGTCAACTAATGAAAAACTGTTTTTT. Amino acid sequence: CASSSLSTNEKLFF.

CDR3 sequence: CASYPLGTGDNQPQHF. Written as DNA, the CDR3 is TGTGCCAGCTACCCTCTCGGGACAGGGGACAATCAGCCCCAGCATTTT. The rearrangement uses TRBV28 and TRBJ1-5, with TRBD1 identical over 10 bases. This CDR3 is built from 16 residues. Trimming at V came to 8 bases and at J to 3 bases, leaving 10 bases not matched to a gene. From germline, CDR1 is MDHEN and CDR2 SYDVKM.

The rearrangement uses TRBV4-1 and TRBJ1-6; TRBD1 is a possible D gene (5 bases). Germline CDR1 is MGHRA and CDR2 is YSYEKL. The V end lost 1 base, the J end lost 0 bases, and 10 bases lay between the germline ends. This CDR3 is built from 17 residues. The CDR3 reads CASSQAAGNSYNSPLHF. CDR3 coding DNA: TGCGCCAGCAGCCAAGCGGCAGGGAACTCCTATAATTCACCCCTCCACTTT.

The genes are TRBV3-1 (or the pseudogene TRBV3-2) and TRBJ2-7; the D gene is possibly TRBD2 (5 bases). The CDR3 length is 14 residues. Germline CDR1 is LGHDT and CDR2 is YNNKEL (reference sequence). V was clipped by 1 base and J by 6 bases, with 13 bases between them. The CDR3 coding sequence is TGTGCCAGCAGCCAAGCAGGACGGGGATCCGAGCAGTACTTC. It is translated as CASSQAGRGSEQYF.

The chain is built from TRBV7-9 and TRBJ1-4; D is undetermined. The CDR3 runs to 14 residues. The germline gives CDR1 SEHNR, CDR2 FQNEAQ (reference sequence). Trimming took off 5 bases at V and 0 bases at J, with 7 bases between the two ends. The CDR3 nucleotides are TGTGCCAGCAGCGGAGCTGCAACTAATGAAAAACTGTTTTTT. It translates to CASSGAATNEKLFF.

The chain uses TRBV9 and TRBJ1-3; D remains ambiguous. V gave up 3 bases and J gave up 2 bases, with 9 bases separating them. The CDR3 spans 14 residues. The germline gives CDR1 SGDLS, CDR2 YYNGEE. The CDR3 reads CASSERTTGNTIYF. The CDR3 DNA follows: TGTGCCAGCAGCGAGCGGACGACTGGAAACACCATATATTTT.

V gene TRBV5-1 combines with J gene TRBJ2-5; possible D gene TRBD1, 5 bases. The CDR3 consists of 14 residues. V shed 0 bases and J shed 3 bases, with 9 bases lying between them. Germline CDR1 and CDR2: SGHRS and YFSETQ. CDR3 loop: CASSLVGREETQYF. CDR3 sequence (DNA): TGCGCCAGCAGCTTGGTTGGCAGGGAAGAGACCCAGTACTTC.

This chain links TRBV6-4 with TRBJ2-1; 11 positions agree with TRBD2. The V and J ends lost 4 bases and 7 bases, in that order; junction bases with no gene match: 3. The CDR3 contains 14 residues. The V gene's germline CDR1 is MRHNA and CDR2 SNTAGT. The CDR3 loop is CASSAASGRNEQFF. The CDR3 DNA follows: TGTGCCAGCAGTGCGGCTAGCGGGAGGAATGAGCAGTTCTTC.